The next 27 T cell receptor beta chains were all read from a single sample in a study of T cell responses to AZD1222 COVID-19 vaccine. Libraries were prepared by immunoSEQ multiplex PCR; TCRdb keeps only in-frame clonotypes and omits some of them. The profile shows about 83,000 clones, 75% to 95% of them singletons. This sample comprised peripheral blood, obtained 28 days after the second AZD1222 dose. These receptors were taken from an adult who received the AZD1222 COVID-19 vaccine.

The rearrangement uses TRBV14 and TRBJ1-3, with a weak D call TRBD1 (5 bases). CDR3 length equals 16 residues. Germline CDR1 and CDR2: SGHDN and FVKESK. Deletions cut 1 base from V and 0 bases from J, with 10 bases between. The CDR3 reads CASSQGGTFSGNTIYF. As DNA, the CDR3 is TGTGCCAGCAGCCAAGGAGGGACGTTCTCTGGAAACACCATATATTTT.

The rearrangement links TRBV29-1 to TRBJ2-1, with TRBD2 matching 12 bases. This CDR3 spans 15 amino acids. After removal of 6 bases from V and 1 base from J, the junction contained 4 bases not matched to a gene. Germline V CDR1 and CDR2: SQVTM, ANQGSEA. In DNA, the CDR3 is TGCAGCGTACCAACTAGCGGGGGGTCCTACAATGAGCAGTTCTTC. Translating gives CSVPTSGGSYNEQFF.

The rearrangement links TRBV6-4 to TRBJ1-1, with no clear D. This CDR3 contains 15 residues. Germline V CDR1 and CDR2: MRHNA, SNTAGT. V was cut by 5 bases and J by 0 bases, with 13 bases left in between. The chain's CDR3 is CASSQNAVMNTEAFF. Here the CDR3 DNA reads TGTGCCAGCAGTCAAAACGCGGTGATGAACACTGAAGCTTTCTTT.

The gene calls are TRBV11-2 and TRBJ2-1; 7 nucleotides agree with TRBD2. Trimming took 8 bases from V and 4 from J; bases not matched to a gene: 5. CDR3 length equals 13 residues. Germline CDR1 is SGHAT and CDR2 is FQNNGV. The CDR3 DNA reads TGTGCCAGCTCGGGACTACCTTACAATGAGCAGTTCTTC. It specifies CASSGLPYNEQFF.

The CDR3 bases are TGTGCCAGTAGTATCAGGGCGGGCTATGGCTACACCTTC. It is translated as CASSIRAGYGYTF. V usage is TRBV19 and J usage is TRBJ1-2; D might be TRBD1 (5 bases). Trimming removed 3 bases at V and 4 bases at J, with 9 bases between. The CDR3 totals 13 residues. From germline, CDR1 is LNHDA and CDR2 SQIVND (reference sequence).

CDR3 coding DNA: TGTGCCAGCAGTCGAAGGGAGATAGATGGCTACACCTTC. It translates to CASSRREIDGYTF. The chain couples TRBV2 to TRBJ1-2, with D unclear. The V end lost 5 bases, the J end lost 6 bases, and 13 bases lay between the germline ends. CDR1 SNHLY and CDR2 FYNNEI come from the germline V gene. The CDR3 has 13 amino acids.

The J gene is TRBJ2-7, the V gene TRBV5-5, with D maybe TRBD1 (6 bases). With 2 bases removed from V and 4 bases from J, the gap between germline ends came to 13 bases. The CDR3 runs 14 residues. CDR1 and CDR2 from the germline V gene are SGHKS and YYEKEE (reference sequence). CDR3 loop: CASSFNGQGYEQYF. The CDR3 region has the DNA TGTGCCAGCAGCTTTAACGGGCAGGGGTACGAGCAGTACTTC.

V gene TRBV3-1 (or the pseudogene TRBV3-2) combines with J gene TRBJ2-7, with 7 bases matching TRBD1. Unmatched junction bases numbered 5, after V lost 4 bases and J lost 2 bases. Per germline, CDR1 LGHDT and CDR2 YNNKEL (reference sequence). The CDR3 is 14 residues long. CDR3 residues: CASSPRDRPYEQYF. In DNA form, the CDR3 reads TGTGCCAGCAGCCCACGGGACAGACCCTACGAGCAGTACTTC.

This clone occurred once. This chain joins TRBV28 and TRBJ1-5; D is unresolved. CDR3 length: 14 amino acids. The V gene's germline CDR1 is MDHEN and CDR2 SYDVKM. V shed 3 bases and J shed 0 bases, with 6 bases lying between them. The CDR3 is CASSFTASNQPQHF. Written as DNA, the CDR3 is TGTGCCAGCAGTTTTACAGCTAGCAATCAGCCCCAGCATTTT.

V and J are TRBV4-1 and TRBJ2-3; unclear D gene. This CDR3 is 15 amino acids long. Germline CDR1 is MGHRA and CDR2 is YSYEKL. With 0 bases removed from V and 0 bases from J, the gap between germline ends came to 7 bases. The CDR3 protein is CASSQDSTSTDTQYF. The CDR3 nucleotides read TGCGCCAGCAGCCAAGATTCGACTAGCACAGATACGCAGTATTTT.

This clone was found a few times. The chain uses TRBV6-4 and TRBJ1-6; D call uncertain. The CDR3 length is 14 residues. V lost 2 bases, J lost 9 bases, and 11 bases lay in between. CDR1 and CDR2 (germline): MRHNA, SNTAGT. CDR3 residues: CASSDGEVGSPLHF. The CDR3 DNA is TGTGCCAGCAGTGACGGGGAGGTGGGTTCACCCCTCCACTTT.

CDR3 region: CASSRGLAGTDTQYF. The CDR3 DNA reads TGTGCCAGCAGCCGGGGACTAGCGGGGACAGATACGCAGTATTTT. This chain joins TRBV4-2 and TRBJ2-3; 13 positions match TRBD2. Germline CDR1 reads LGHNA; CDR2 reads YNFKEQ. The CDR3 sequence is 15 residues long. The J segment lost 3 bases and the V segment lost 4 bases, leaving 1 base of the junction unmatched.

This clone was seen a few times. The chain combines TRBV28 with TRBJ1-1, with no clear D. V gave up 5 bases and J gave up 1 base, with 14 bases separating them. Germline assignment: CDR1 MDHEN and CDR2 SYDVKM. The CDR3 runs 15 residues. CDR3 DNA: TGTGCCAGCAGTCCATCAAACCGGGGGAACACTGAAGCTTTCTTT. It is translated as CASSPSNRGNTEAFF.

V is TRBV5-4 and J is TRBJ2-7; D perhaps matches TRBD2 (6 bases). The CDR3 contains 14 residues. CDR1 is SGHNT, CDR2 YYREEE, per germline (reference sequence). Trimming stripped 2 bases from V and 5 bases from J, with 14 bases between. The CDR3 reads CASSLVLASHEQYF. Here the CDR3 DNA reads TGTGCCAGCAGCTTAGTACTAGCTTCCCACGAGCAGTACTTC.

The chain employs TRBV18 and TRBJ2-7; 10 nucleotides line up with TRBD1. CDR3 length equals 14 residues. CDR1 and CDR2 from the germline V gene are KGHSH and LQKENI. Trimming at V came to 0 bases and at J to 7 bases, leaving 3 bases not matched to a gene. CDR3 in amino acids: CASSPPDRGWEQYF. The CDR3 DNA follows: TGTGCCAGCTCACCACCGGACAGGGGGTGGGAGCAGTACTTC.

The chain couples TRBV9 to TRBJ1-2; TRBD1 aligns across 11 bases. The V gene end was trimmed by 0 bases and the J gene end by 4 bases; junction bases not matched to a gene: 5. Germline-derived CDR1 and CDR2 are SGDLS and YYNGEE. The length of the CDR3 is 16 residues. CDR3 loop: CASSVARTGGGYGYTF. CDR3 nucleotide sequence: TGTGCCAGCAGCGTAGCAAGGACAGGGGGCGGCTATGGCTACACCTTC.

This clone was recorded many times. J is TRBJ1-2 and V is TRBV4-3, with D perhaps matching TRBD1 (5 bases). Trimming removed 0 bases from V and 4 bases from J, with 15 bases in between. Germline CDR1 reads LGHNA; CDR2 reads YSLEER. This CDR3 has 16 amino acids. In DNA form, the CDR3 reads TGCGCCAGCAGCCAAGATGCAGGGCCGTCAGGCTATGGCTACACCTTC. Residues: CASSQDAGPSGYGYTF.

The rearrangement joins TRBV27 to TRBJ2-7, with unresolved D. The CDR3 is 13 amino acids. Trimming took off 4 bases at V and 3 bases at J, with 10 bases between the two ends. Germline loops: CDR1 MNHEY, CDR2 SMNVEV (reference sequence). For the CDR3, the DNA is TGTGCCAGCAGTTCTCCACCAATCTACGAGCAGTACTTC. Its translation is CASSSPPIYEQYF.

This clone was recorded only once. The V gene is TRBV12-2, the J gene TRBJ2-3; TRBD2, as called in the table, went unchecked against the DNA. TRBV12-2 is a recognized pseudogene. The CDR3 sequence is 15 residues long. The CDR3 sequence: CASRSRILDTDTQYF. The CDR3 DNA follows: TGTGCAAGTCGCTCCCGGATACTAGACACAGATACGCAGTATTTT.

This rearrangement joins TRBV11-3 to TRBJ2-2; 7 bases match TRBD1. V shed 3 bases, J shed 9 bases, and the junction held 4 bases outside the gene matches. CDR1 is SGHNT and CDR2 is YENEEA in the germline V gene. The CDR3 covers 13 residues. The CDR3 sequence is CASSFGRGRELFF. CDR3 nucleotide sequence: TGTGCCAGCAGCTTTGGCAGGGGGAGGGAGCTGTTTTTT.

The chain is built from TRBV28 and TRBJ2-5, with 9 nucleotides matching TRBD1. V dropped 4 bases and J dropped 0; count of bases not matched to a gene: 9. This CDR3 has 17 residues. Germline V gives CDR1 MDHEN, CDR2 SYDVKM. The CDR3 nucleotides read TGTGCCAGCAGTTCCTCGGACAGGGGCCGGTACCAAGAGACCCAGTACTTC. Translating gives CASSSSDRGRYQETQYF. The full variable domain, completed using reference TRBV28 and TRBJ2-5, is DVKVTQSSRYLVKRTGEKVFLECVQDMDHENMFWYRQDPGLGLRLIYFSYDVKMKEKGDIPEGYSVSREKKERFSLILESASTNQTSMYLCASSSSDRGRYQETQYFGPGTRLLVL.

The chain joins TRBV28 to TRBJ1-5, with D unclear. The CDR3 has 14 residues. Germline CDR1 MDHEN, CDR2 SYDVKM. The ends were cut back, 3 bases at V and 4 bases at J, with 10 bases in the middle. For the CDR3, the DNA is TGTGCCAGCAGTTTGACGGATGCTAATCAGCCCCAGCATTTT. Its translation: CASSLTDANQPQHF.

CDR3 sequence reads: CASSMKSGNPIYERQYF. Written as DNA, the CDR3 is TGTGCCAGTAGTATGAAGTCCGGGAACCCGATCTACGAGAGGCAGTACTTC. The V gene is TRBV19, the J gene TRBJ2-7; possibly TRBD2 for D (5 bases). The CDR3 contains 17 residues. Trimming left V 3 bases short and J 9 bases short, with 27 bases between. Germline V CDR1 and CDR2: LNHDA, SQIVND (reference sequence).

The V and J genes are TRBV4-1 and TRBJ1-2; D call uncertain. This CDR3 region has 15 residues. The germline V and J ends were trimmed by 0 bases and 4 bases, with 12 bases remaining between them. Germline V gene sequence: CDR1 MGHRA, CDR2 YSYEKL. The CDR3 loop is CASSQETVPFYGYTF. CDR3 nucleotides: TGCGCCAGCAGCCAAGAAACAGTCCCTTTCTATGGCTACACCTTC.

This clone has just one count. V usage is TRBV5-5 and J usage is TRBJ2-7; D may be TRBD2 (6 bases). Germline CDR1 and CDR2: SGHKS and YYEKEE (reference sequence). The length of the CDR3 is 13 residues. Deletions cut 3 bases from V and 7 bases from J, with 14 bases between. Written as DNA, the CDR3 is TGTGCCAGCAGCTCCCGGACTAACTGGGAGCAGTACTTC. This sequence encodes CASSSRTNWEQYF.

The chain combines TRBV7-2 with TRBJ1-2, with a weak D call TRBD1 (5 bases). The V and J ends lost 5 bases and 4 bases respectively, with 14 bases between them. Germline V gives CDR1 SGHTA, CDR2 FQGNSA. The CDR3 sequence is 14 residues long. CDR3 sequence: CASSTFRTTYGYTF. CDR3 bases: TGTGCCAGCAGCACCTTTAGGACAACCTATGGCTACACCTTC.

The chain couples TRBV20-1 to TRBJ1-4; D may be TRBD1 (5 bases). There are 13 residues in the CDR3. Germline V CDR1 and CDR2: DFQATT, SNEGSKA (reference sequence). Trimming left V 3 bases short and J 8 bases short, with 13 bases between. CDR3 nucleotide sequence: TGCAGTGCTAGTGGGGGGAGGTGGGAAAAACTGTTTTTT. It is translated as CSASGGRWEKLFF.